Listed here are 31 T cell receptor beta chains from one sample, sequenced in a study of T cell responses to AZD1222 COVID-19 vaccine. Generated by immunoSEQ multiplex PCR, the TCRdb table keeps only in-frame clones and is missing some. Of about 130,000 clones detected, 65% to 90% appear once; the ten largest clones hold about 22%. Sequencing used peripheral blood, obtained on day 0 of AZD1222 vaccination. These TCRs come from an adult in good health.

V and J are TRBV11-2 and TRBJ1-2; 7 bases line up with TRBD1. V was pared by 0 bases and J by 8 bases, with 12 bases of the junction left unmatched. Germline loops: CDR1 SGHAT, CDR2 FQNNGV. This CDR3 is built from 16 residues. CDR3 amino acids: CASSLDLWRQGDGYTF. The CDR3 region has the DNA TGTGCCAGCAGCTTAGATTTATGGCGACAGGGTGACGGCTACACCTTC.

The chain uses TRBV28 and TRBJ1-2, with D maybe TRBD1 (6 bases). From germline, CDR1 is MDHEN and CDR2 SYDVKM. Between the trimmed V and J ends, which lost 3 bases and 6 bases, there was a span of 11 bases. The CDR3 is made up of 13 amino acids. CDR3 DNA: TGTGCCAGCAGTTTTTCCAGGGGTAATGGCTACACCTTC. It is translated as CASSFSRGNGYTF.

The chain combines TRBV9 with TRBJ2-7; D is undetermined. Deletions cut 3 bases from V and 5 bases from J, with 12 bases between. In germline, CDR1 is SGDLS, CDR2 YYNGEE. CDR3 length equals 13 residues. In nucleotides, the CDR3 is TGTGCCAGCAGCGACCTGCGGAGTAACGAGCAGTACTTC. Amino acid sequence: CASSDLRSNEQYF.

This chain connects TRBV2 to TRBJ1-2; D perhaps matches TRBD1 (6 bases). The CDR3 spans 13 residues. The germline V gene encodes CDR1 SNHLY and CDR2 FYNNEI. The V and J ends lost 6 bases and 2 bases respectively, with 10 bases between them. The CDR3 DNA reads TGTGCCAGCAGCTGGGGACAAAACTATGGCTACACCTTC. Its protein is CASSWGQNYGYTF.

The chain uses TRBV4-1 and TRBJ2-7; 9 bases match TRBD2. Germline CDR1 and CDR2: MGHRA and YSYEKL. The CDR3 is made up of 16 amino acids. Trimming took 4 bases from V and 0 from J; bases not matched to a gene: 7. The CDR3 loop is CASSPLAGGTSYEQYF. In nucleotides, the CDR3 is TGCGCCAGCAGCCCCCTTGCGGGGGGGACCTCCTACGAGCAGTACTTC.

The chain combines TRBV3-1 (or the pseudogene TRBV3-2) with TRBJ2-7; D remains ambiguous. Germline CDR1 LGHDT, CDR2 YNNKEL (reference sequence). CDR3 length: 16 residues. Trimming shortened V by 4 bases and J by 0 bases, and 16 bases separated the two germline ends. The CDR3 reads CASSPGPDRTSYEQYF. The CDR3 DNA reads TGTGCCAGCAGCCCAGGACCCGATAGGACCTCCTACGAGCAGTACTTC.

The chain joins TRBV28 to TRBJ2-7; D not certain. The CDR3 totals 11 residues. Germline V gene lookup returns CDR1 MDHEN and CDR2 SYDVKM. Trimming removed 4 bases at V and 6 bases at J, with 7 bases between. CDR3 region: CASSYEVEQYF. The CDR3 coding sequence is TGTGCCAGCAGTTACGAGGTCGAGCAGTACTTC.

The chain is built from TRBV3-1 (or the pseudogene TRBV3-2) and TRBJ2-7; TRBD1 is a possible D gene (5 bases). Germline CDR1 reads LGHDT; CDR2 reads YNNKEL (reference sequence). Trimming took 3 bases from V and 5 from J, leaving 8 bases between them. The CDR3 sequence is 12 residues long. CDR3 sequence: CASSHWGNEQYF. The CDR3 DNA reads TGTGCCAGCAGCCATTGGGGCAACGAGCAGTACTTC.

This rearrangement joins TRBV3-1 (or the pseudogene TRBV3-2) to TRBJ1-1; maybe TRBD1 (6 bases). Germline values: CDR1 LGHDT, CDR2 YNNKEL (reference sequence). This CDR3 has 15 residues. The V end was cut by 4 bases, the J end by 1 base, with 13 bases between. CDR3 bases: TGTGCCAGCAGCCTCCGGTGGGGGCCGAACACTGAAGCTTTCTTT. Encoded protein: CASSLRWGPNTEAFF.

The chain employs TRBV2 and TRBJ2-6; TRBD1 matches at 9 bases. Looked up from germline, CDR1 is SNHLY and CDR2 is FYNNEI. The CDR3 covers 18 residues. With 2 bases clipped from V and 2 bases from J, the junction kept 7 bases outside the gene matches. The CDR3 nucleotides read TGTGCCAGCAGTGAAACCGGACAGGGGAGCACTGGGGCCAACGTCCTGACTTTC. Translated, it gives CASSETGQGSTGANVLTF. Full variable domain (remainder filled in from reference TRBV2 and TRBJ2-6): EPEVTQTPSHQVTQMGQEVILRCVPISNHLYFYWYRQILGQKVEFLVSFYNNEISEKSEIFDDQFSVERPDGSNFTLKIRSTKLEDSAMYFCASSETGQGSTGANVLTFGAGSRLTVL.

This rearrangement joins TRBV7-9 to TRBJ2-7; 7 bases are shared with TRBD1. The V gene's germline CDR1 is SEHNR and CDR2 FQNEAQ (reference sequence). V trimming: 5 bases; J trimming: 5 bases; junction bases outside the gene matches: 12. This CDR3 comprises 15 residues. CDR3 sequence reads: CASSPITGVGDEQYF. For the CDR3, the DNA is TGTGCCAGCAGCCCCATTACAGGGGTGGGAGACGAGCAGTACTTC.

This chain joins TRBV6-2 or TRBV6-3 and TRBJ2-1; TRBD2 aligns across 15 bases. The CDR3 length is 19 residues. The germline gives CDR1 MNHEY, CDR2 SVGEGT. The ends lost 6 bases at V and 2 bases at J; junction bases unmatched: 11. The CDR3 reads CASSLGLAGGRGAYNEQFF. CDR3 bases: TGTGCCAGCAGCCTCGGACTAGCGGGGGGGCGAGGGGCCTACAATGAGCAGTTCTTC.

This chain connects TRBV12-3 or TRBV12-4 to TRBJ2-3; TRBD1 matches at 8 bases. The CDR3 loop spans 12 amino acids. Trimming at V came to 3 bases and at J to 14 bases, leaving 7 bases not matched to a gene. CDR3 in amino acids: CASSLTGVLVYF. DNA of the CDR3: TGTGCCAGCAGTTTGACAGGGGTCTTGGTGTATTTT.

This sequence joins TRBV6-2 or TRBV6-3 and TRBJ1-2; 7 nucleotides agree with TRBD1. CDR1 and CDR2 from the germline V gene are MNHEY and SVGEGT. CDR3 length equals 14 residues. The J segment lost 2 bases and the V segment lost 6 bases, leaving 6 bases of the junction unmatched. The chain's CDR3 is CASSPLGQNYGYTF. DNA of the CDR3: TGTGCCAGCAGCCCCCTGGGACAGAACTATGGCTACACCTTC.

This clone was seen a few times. V usage is TRBV9 and J usage is TRBJ2-3, with TRBD2 matching over 13 bases. The V and J ends lost 3 bases and 6 bases, in that order; junction bases with no gene match: 7. The CDR3 is 16 residues long. In germline, CDR1 is SGDLS, CDR2 YYNGEE. CDR3 sequence reads: CASSGTSGGASDTQYF. As DNA, the CDR3 is TGTGCCAGCAGCGGTACTAGCGGGGGGGCCTCGGATACGCAGTATTTT.

Turning to this clone: Possible read error: a much larger clone is one base away. The same CDR3 arises from other DNA sequences in this sample as well. The chain recombines TRBV21-1 with TRBJ1-6. TRBV21-1 is annotated as a pseudogene. The CDR3 length is 15 residues. CDR3 protein: CACSPPGLGGSPLHF. In DNA form, the CDR3 reads TGTGCCTGCAGCCCCCCTGGACTGGGGGGCTCACCCCTCCACTTT.

This sequence joins TRBV12-3 or TRBV12-4 and TRBJ1-2, with TRBD1 as a possible D gene (6 bases). The CDR3 is 12 residues long. V was clipped by 10 bases and J by 5 bases, with 14 bases between them. CDR3 in DNA: TGTGCCAACGTGGACAGTGCTTATGGCTACACCTTC. Translated, it gives CANVDSAYGYTF.

V is TRBV11-2 and J is TRBJ2-7, with D tentatively TRBD1 (7 bases). This CDR3 has 15 residues. Germline-derived CDR1 and CDR2 are SGHAT and FQNNGV. V was cut by 3 bases and J by 4 bases, with 16 bases left in between. As DNA, the CDR3 is TGTGCCAGCAGCTTCGGCACAGGGGAGGTTTACGAGCAGTACTTC. Translated, it gives CASSFGTGEVYEQYF.

The chain combines TRBV5-1 with TRBJ2-7; no firm D call. V was clipped by 4 bases and J by 3 bases, with 8 bases between them. The germline V gene encodes CDR1 SGHRS and CDR2 YFSETQ. CDR3 size: 12 residues. The CDR3 bases are TGCGCCAGCAGCCACGGAAGCTACGAGCAGTACTTC. Translated, it gives CASSHGSYEQYF.

The rearrangement joins TRBV12-3 or TRBV12-4 to TRBJ2-2; D unclear. The CDR3 spans 13 residues. V shed 6 bases and J shed 6 bases, with 11 bases lying between them. The CDR3 loop reads CASRRTGSGELFF. The CDR3 coding sequence is TGTGCCAGCAGGCGGACCGGGTCCGGGGAGCTGTTTTTT.

V usage is TRBV7-2 and J usage is TRBJ1-2; D ambiguous. The germline CDR1 and CDR2 sequences are SGHTA and FQGNSA. Trimming stripped 2 bases from V and 6 bases from J, with 10 bases between. CDR3 size: 13 residues. In DNA form, the CDR3 reads TGTGCCAGCAGCTTACAGCTTTCTGATGGCTACACCTTC. This sequence encodes CASSLQLSDGYTF.

V usage is TRBV19 and J usage is TRBJ1-1; 10 positions match TRBD1. The V segment lost 11 bases and the J segment 6 bases; nucleotides outside the gene matches: 6. In germline, CDR1 is LNHDA, CDR2 SQIVND (reference sequence). The CDR3 contains 12 residues. CDR3 region: CAVTGGWSEAFF. CDR3 DNA sequence: TGTGCCGTGACAGGGGGCTGGTCTGAAGCTTTCTTT.

In this sample, this clone turned up a few times. The chain employs TRBV5-6 and TRBJ2-5; D remains ambiguous. The CDR3 spans 14 residues. From germline, CDR1 is SGHDT and CDR2 YYEEEE. V was cut by 1 base and J by 4 bases, with 11 bases left in between. The CDR3 loop reads CASSLWPPSETQYF. The CDR3 nucleotides are TGTGCCAGCAGCTTGTGGCCGCCGTCAGAGACCCAGTACTTC.

This chain uses TRBV7-9 with TRBJ2-3; 12 bases line up with TRBD2. CDR3 size: 17 residues. The V and J ends lost 1 base and 2 bases, in that order; junction bases with no gene match: 4. Germline lookup yields CDR1 SEHNR and CDR2 FQNEAQ (reference sequence). In DNA form, the CDR3 reads TGTGCCAGCAGCTTAGGCACTAGCGGGGGGACCACAGATACGCAGTATTTT. This encodes CASSLGTSGGTTDTQYF.

V usage is TRBV6-2 or TRBV6-3 and J usage is TRBJ2-4; TRBD1 is a possible D gene (6 bases). V shed 3 bases and J shed 6 bases, with 12 bases lying between them. Germline V gene data show CDR1 as MNHEY and CDR2 as SVGEGT. The CDR3 extends over 14 amino acids. The CDR3 DNA is TGTGCCAGCAGTTATAGTCAGGGGTCAAACATTCAGTACTTC. Translating gives CASSYSQGSNIQYF.

With respect to this clone: The junction does not match germline at one end; this may be a read error. The J gene is TRBJ2-5, the V gene TRBV7-7; D might be TRBD2 (5 bases). The CDR3 length is 14 residues. Per the germline V gene, CDR1 is SSHAT and CDR2 is FNYEAQ (reference sequence). CDR3 loop: CASSLGTTGETQYF. Here the CDR3 DNA reads TGTGCTAGCAGCTTAGGAACCACGGGGGAGACCCAGTACTTC.

The genes are TRBV5-1 and TRBJ2-7, with D perhaps TRBD1 (5 bases). Trimming shortened V by 3 bases and J by 3 bases, and 16 bases separated the two germline ends. CDR1 and CDR2 (germline): SGHRS, YFSETQ. There are 15 residues in the CDR3. The CDR3 DNA is TGCGCCAGCAGCTCCCGAGGCAGGGCAGACTACGAGCAGTACTTC. It is translated as CASSSRGRADYEQYF.

This sequence joins TRBV5-4 and TRBJ2-7, with unresolved D. The CDR3 totals 15 residues. The V and J ends lost 0 bases and 0 bases respectively, with 10 bases between them. CDR1 SGHNT and CDR2 YYREEE come from the germline V gene (reference sequence). The CDR3 spells CASSLGLLSSYEQYF. CDR3 nucleotides: TGTGCCAGCAGCTTGGGGCTTCTGAGCTCCTACGAGCAGTACTTC. The full variable domain, in which reference TRBV5-4 and TRBJ2-7 provide the parts outside the CDR3, is ETGVTQSPTHLIKTRGQQVTLRCSSQSGHNTVSWYQQALGQGPQFIFQYYREEENGRGNFPPRFSGLQFPNYSSELNVNALELDDSALYLCASSLGLLSSYEQYFGPGTRLTVT.

The J gene is TRBJ1-2, the V gene TRBV10-2; weak D call: TRBD1 (6 bases). CDR3 size: 12 residues. V was cut by 8 bases and J by 5 bases, with 12 bases left in between. Germline CDR1 and CDR2: WSHSY and SAAADI. In DNA, the CDR3 is TGCGCCAGCGAGGGGGTTCAGTATGGCTACACCTTC. Residues: CASEGVQYGYTF.

CDR3 sequence (DNA): TGTGCCAGCAGTTCACAGGGAATCGGGGAGCTGTTTTTT. Translated: CASSSQGIGELFF. V and J are TRBV12-3 or TRBV12-4 and TRBJ2-2, with D possibly being TRBD1 (6 bases). This CDR3 region has 13 residues. Trimming removed 4 bases at V and 7 bases at J, with 10 bases between.

Worth noting for this clone: The identical CDR3 is also encoded by other nucleotide sequences in the sample. The chain recombines TRBV5-1 with TRBJ1-3, with D perhaps TRBD1 (5 bases). The CDR3 has 14 amino acids. Germline V gene sequence: CDR1 SGHRS, CDR2 YFSETQ. Deletions cut 0 bases from V and 1 base from J, with 5 bases between. The CDR3 coding sequence is TGCGCCAGCAGCTTGGAGGGGTCTGGAAACACCATATATTTT. Translated: CASSLEGSGNTIYF.